Listed below are T cell receptor beta chains from one sample, sequenced in a study of T cells in Graves' hyperthyroidism and ophthalmopathy. TCRdb re-called the multiplex PCR reads through MiXCR, storing one row per CDR3 protein. The sample includes some 490,000 distinct CDR3 sequences, 15% to 20% seen only once; the top ten take about 31%. The sample taken for sequencing was blood. The receptors were gathered from a woman aged 25 to 39 with Graves' ophthalmopathy. Each CDR3 is given with its conserved first and last residue. D genes are given only for firm matches. The size entry is marked missing in some rows and otherwise reads once, few, many or a size class.

j_call | v_call | clone_size | d_call | cdr3_aa | cdr3_nt
TRBJ2-1 | TRBV5-1 | . | . | CASSLALGEPGEQFF | TGCGCCAGCAGCTTGGCCCTGGGGGAGCCCGGTGAGCAGTTCTTC
TRBJ2-7 | TRBV6-2/TRBV6-3 | . | . | CASSSGFAYEQYF | TGTGCCAGCAGTTCCGGTTTCGCCTACGAGCAGTACTTC
TRBJ2-1 | TRBV7-9 | many | . | CASSLVPKREQFF | TGTGCCAGCAGCTTAGTTCCGAAACGGGAGCAGTTCTTC
TRBJ2-2 | TRBV5-5 | many | . | CASSLAQGNTGELFF | TGTGCCAGCAGCTTGGCCCAGGGAAACACCGGGGAGCTGTTTTTT
TRBJ1-2 | TRBV3-1 | . | TRBD1 | CASSPRTGGIDGYTF | TGTGCCAGCAGCCCTCGGACAGGGGGCATCGATGGCTACACCTTC
TRBJ1-2 | TRBV29-1 | few | TRBD1 | CSVSGQGSYGYTF | TGCAGCGTTTCCGGACAGGGTAGTTATGGCTACACCTTC
TRBJ1-1 | TRBV7-9 | . | . | CASSPTTGNTEAFF | TGTGCCAGCAGTCCTACTACAGGAAACACTGAAGCTTTCTTT
TRBJ1-2 | TRBV6-4 | . | . | CASSETQGNYGYTF | TGTGCCAGCAGTGAAACCCAGGGGAACTATGGCTACACCTTC
TRBJ1-2 | TRBV2 | many | . | CASRQGNYGYTF | TGTGCCAGCAGGCAGGGGAACTATGGCTACACCTTC
TRBJ2-2 | TRBV14 | many | . | CASSQSWNTGELFF | TGTGCCAGCAGCCAATCCTGGAACACCGGGGAGCTGTTTTTT